This is a list of T cell receptor beta chains from one sample in a study of T-cell memory formation after mild COVID-19. TCRdb redid the calling of the 5' RACE reads with MiXCR, one entry per CDR3 protein. The table lists roughly 200,000 distinct CDR3 sequences, approximately 20% of them singletons. The material sequenced was PBMCs or a T cell subset sorted from them (not recorded which). Receptors were obtained from an adult woman who had mild COVID-19 (a few samples of this study predate the infection). Cell type and time point are not known. The CDR3 runs from the conserved cysteine through the conserved F or W. A D gene is named only where the DNA matches it firmly. Size is stated for part of the rows, as once, few or many counts, or as a class when the clone is expanded.

v_gene: TRBV30; j_gene: TRBJ1-1; d_gene: TRBD1; abundance: NA; CDR3nt: TGTGCCTGGAGAGACAGGGGCGCGACTGAAGCTTTCTTT; CDR3aa: CAWRDRGATEAFF
v_gene: TRBV12-3/TRBV12-4; j_gene: TRBJ1-5; d_gene: NA; abundance: few; CDR3nt: TGTGCCAGCAGGCGAACAGGGAAAGGAGGTCAGCCCCAGCATTTT; CDR3aa: CASRRTGKGGQPQHF
v_gene: TRBV5-1; j_gene: TRBJ1-4; d_gene: NA; abundance: NA; CDR3nt: TGCGCCAGCAGCTTGGATACAGGGCTAAATAATGAAAAACTGTTTTTT; CDR3aa: CASSLDTGLNNEKLFF
v_gene: TRBV12-3/TRBV12-4; j_gene: TRBJ2-7; d_gene: TRBD2; abundance: NA; CDR3nt: TGTGCCAGCAGTTTACGACTAGCGCTCTCCTACGAGCAGTACTTC; CDR3aa: CASSLRLALSYEQYF
v_gene: TRBV6-6; j_gene: TRBJ1-1; d_gene: NA; abundance: few; CDR3nt: TGTGCCAGCAGCTACAACAGGGCGGACACTGAAGCTTTCTTT; CDR3aa: CASSYNRADTEAFF
v_gene: TRBV5-1; j_gene: TRBJ2-1; d_gene: NA; abundance: few; CDR3nt: TGCGCCAGCAGACGCGGGACAGATGCCGAGTTCTTC; CDR3aa: CASRRGTDAEFF
v_gene: TRBV7-3; j_gene: TRBJ2-2; d_gene: TRBD1; abundance: NA; CDR3nt: TGTGCCAGCAGCCCGCCCACAGGGGGCACCGGGGAGCTGTTTTTT; CDR3aa: CASSPPTGGTGELFF
v_gene: TRBV7-2; j_gene: TRBJ2-2; d_gene: NA; abundance: NA; CDR3nt: TGTGCCAGCAGCCATAGAGGCCCCAGGGTGGACGGGGAGCTGTTTTTT; CDR3aa: CASSHRGPRVDGELFF
v_gene: TRBV19; j_gene: TRBJ2-1; d_gene: TRBD2; abundance: few; CDR3nt: TGTGCCAGTAGTAGACTAGCGGGAGTCGGCGAGCAGTTCTTC; CDR3aa: CASSRLAGVGEQFF
v_gene: TRBV12-3/TRBV12-4; j_gene: TRBJ2-5; d_gene: TRBD1; abundance: few; CDR3nt: TGTGCCAGCAGTTTAGCTACAGGGGAAGAGACCCAGTACTTC; CDR3aa: CASSLATGEETQYF
v_gene: TRBV27; j_gene: TRBJ2-3; d_gene: NA; abundance: NA; CDR3nt: TGTGCCAGCAGTTGGGCAACCAGCACAGATACGCAGTATTTT; CDR3aa: CASSWATSTDTQYF
v_gene: TRBV5-6; j_gene: TRBJ2-5; d_gene: NA; abundance: NA; CDR3nt: TGTGCCAGCAGCTTTGGACATCAGCAGACCCAGTACTTC; CDR3aa: CASSFGHQQTQYF
v_gene: TRBV10-3; j_gene: TRBJ2-5; d_gene: NA; abundance: few; CDR3nt: TGTGCCATCAGTGAGTCGGAAGTGGAGACCCAGTACTTC; CDR3aa: CAISESEVETQYF
v_gene: TRBV9; j_gene: TRBJ1-3; d_gene: NA; abundance: NA; CDR3nt: TGTGCCAGCAGCGTTCAGGCTACCTCTGGAAACACCATATATTTT; CDR3aa: CASSVQATSGNTIYF
v_gene: TRBV7-6; j_gene: TRBJ2-3; d_gene: TRBD2; abundance: few; CDR3nt: TGTGCCAGCAGCTTTTACCCCGAACCTAGCGGGGGTAGACCTAGCACAGATACGCAGTATTTT; CDR3aa: CASSFYPEPSGGRPSTDTQYF
v_gene: TRBV15; j_gene: TRBJ2-1; d_gene: TRBD2; abundance: few; CDR3nt: TGTGCCACCAGCACGGGACTAGCGGGAGTATCGTTCTTC; CDR3aa: CATSTGLAGVSFF
v_gene: TRBV25-1; j_gene: TRBJ2-7; d_gene: TRBD1; abundance: few; CDR3nt: TGTGCCAGCAGTGATTGGGACAGGTACTACGAGCAGTACTTC; CDR3aa: CASSDWDRYYEQYF
v_gene: TRBV5-1; j_gene: TRBJ1-4; d_gene: TRBD1; abundance: NA; CDR3nt: TGCGCCAGCAGACCCGGACAGGGCATAAATGAAAAACTGTTTTTT; CDR3aa: CASRPGQGINEKLFF
v_gene: TRBV10-3; j_gene: TRBJ1-1; d_gene: NA; abundance: few; CDR3nt: TGTGCCATCAGTGCCCAGGGCGAAGAAGCTTTCTTT; CDR3aa: CAISAQGEEAFF
v_gene: TRBV20-1; j_gene: TRBJ1-2; d_gene: NA; abundance: NA; CDR3nt: TGCAGTGCTCCAGGGTTGAGGGACTATGGCTACACCTTC; CDR3aa: CSAPGLRDYGYTF
v_gene: TRBV6-6; j_gene: TRBJ2-7; d_gene: TRBD1; abundance: few; CDR3nt: TGTGCCAGCACCCTAGACAGGGTCTCCTACGAGCAGTACTTC; CDR3aa: CASTLDRVSYEQYF
v_gene: TRBV7-3; j_gene: TRBJ2-2; d_gene: TRBD2; abundance: NA; CDR3nt: TGTGCCAGCAGCTTACAAGTGGTGGCGGGAGCCGGGGAGCTGTTTTTT; CDR3aa: CASSLQVVAGAGELFF
v_gene: TRBV6-5; j_gene: TRBJ2-1; d_gene: NA; abundance: NA; CDR3nt: TGTGCCAGCAGTTACTCGAACGGCAACAATGAGCAGTTCTTC; CDR3aa: CASSYSNGNNEQFF
v_gene: TRBV11-3; j_gene: TRBJ2-3; d_gene: TRBD2; abundance: many; CDR3nt: TGTGCCAGCAGCGCCTCCCTGACTAGCGTATCGGATACGCAGTATTTT; CDR3aa: CASSASLTSVSDTQYF
v_gene: TRBV30; j_gene: TRBJ2-7; d_gene: NA; abundance: NA; CDR3nt: TGTGCCTGGAGTTGGAACAGAGATTACGAGCAGTACTTC; CDR3aa: CAWSWNRDYEQYF
v_gene: TRBV7-9; j_gene: TRBJ2-7; d_gene: TRBD1; abundance: few; CDR3nt: TGTGCCAGCAGCCCCCTTCCGGGACAGGCCACCTACGAGCAGTACTTC; CDR3aa: CASSPLPGQATYEQYF
v_gene: TRBV4-3; j_gene: TRBJ1-5; d_gene: NA; abundance: NA; CDR3nt: TGCGCCAGCAGCCGATTACTTCAGGGGAATCAGCCCCAGCATTTT; CDR3aa: CASSRLLQGNQPQHF